This T cell receptor beta chain was captured by sequencing in a study of vaccination effects on CD4 cells after COVID-19. Note on this clone: Its antigen is unidentified.

TCRdb's table, derived via immunoSEQ multiplex PCR, lists solely in-frame clones and lacks some. The profile covers around 40,000 clones, with just under 75% appearing a single time and 33% taken by the ten largest. Pools of viral peptides were used by the ViraFEST assay to expand antigen-specific CD4+ T cells ahead of sequencing. Around day 10 of culture, CD4+ T cells were separated out. According to PCR results, the person was infected with SARS-CoV-2 between March and December 2020. The source of this sequence is a human donor who had a prior SARS-CoV-2 infection. The starting material was CD4+ T cells from PBMCs cultured with a peptide pool, obtained before COVID-19 vaccination.

The CDR3 loop reads CAWAAGTMAPTQHF. The CDR3, as DNA: TGTGCCTGGGCGGCCGGGACCATGGCCCCGACCCAGCATTTT. The chain employs TRBV30 and TRBJ1-5; D is perhaps TRBD1 (5 bases). Germline V gene sequence: CDR1 GTSNPN, CDR2 SVGIG (reference sequence). V lost 5 bases, J lost 11 bases, and 22 bases lay in between. This CDR3 is built from 14 residues.